The 8 T cell receptor beta chains in this list originate from one sample, sequenced in a study of Ad26.COV2.S vaccination and SARS-CoV-2 variants. Here immunoSEQ multiplex PCR was the method, and the copy in TCRdb shows in-frame clones only, minus some. This table has 350,000 to 400,000 clones, approximately 86% appearing once. Treatment indicated: around 19 received Ad26.COV2.S at low or high dose, single or two shots; 5 received placebo; per-sample allocation not given. The samples date from day 63 after the first vaccine or placebo injection. The sequenced sample was peripheral blood, obtained in a trial of Ad26.COV2.S vaccine versus placebo. These TCRs come from a person between 18 and 60 years old who received the Ad26.COV2.S COVID-19 vaccine or a placebo.

V usage is TRBV10-3 and J usage is TRBJ1-2; D might be TRBD1 (5 bases). The CDR3 is 14 residues long. With 4 bases removed from V and 4 bases from J, the gap between germline ends came to 13 bases. Germline CDR1 is ENHRY and CDR2 is SYGVKD. The CDR3 reads CAISGGPEPYGYTF. The CDR3 DNA is TGTGCCATCAGTGGGGGCCCGGAACCCTATGGCTACACCTTC.

The V and J genes are TRBV5-1 and TRBJ1-1; 8 nucleotides match TRBD1. Germline V lookup: CDR1 SGHRS, CDR2 YFSETQ. V gave up 4 bases and J gave up 0 bases; unmatched junction bases: 11. The CDR3 is made up of 17 amino acids. The DNA for the CDR3 is TGCGCCAGCAGCCCTGGTCCCAGGGGGCGAGTGAACACTGAAGCTTTCTTT. It translates to CASSPGPRGRVNTEAFF.

The genes are TRBV5-1 and TRBJ2-5; D not certain. The V gene's germline CDR1 is SGHRS and CDR2 YFSETQ. The V gene lost 0 bases and the J gene lost 2 bases, with 8 bases spanning the gap. This CDR3 is 14 amino acids long. Here the CDR3 reads CASSLGAPQETQYF. CDR3 coding DNA: TGCGCCAGCAGCTTGGGCGCGCCTCAAGAGACCCAGTACTTC. The full variable domain, its missing parts supplied by reference TRBV5-1 and TRBJ2-5, is KAGVTQTPRYLIKTRGQQVTLSCSPISGHRSVSWYQQTPGQGLQFLFEYFSETQRNKGNFPGRFSGRQFSNSRSEMNVSTLELGDSALYLCASSLGAPQETQYFGPGTRLLVL.

The gene calls are TRBV7-9 and TRBJ1-4; 9 positions match TRBD1. The V gene end was trimmed by 5 bases and the J gene end by 7 bases; junction bases not matched to a gene: 5. The CDR3 runs to 14 residues. Germline V gene sequence: CDR1 SEHNR, CDR2 FQNEAQ (reference sequence). CDR3 region: CASSQQGAGEKLFF. In DNA form, the CDR3 reads TGTGCCAGCAGCCAACAGGGGGCTGGTGAAAAACTGTTTTTT.

CDR3 bases: TGTGCCACCAGTGATTTAAGGTCTGGGGCCAACGTCCTGACTTTC. Translating it yields CATSDLRSGANVLTF. The chain links TRBV24-1 to TRBJ2-6, with unresolved D. The CDR3 consists of 15 residues. V was trimmed by 1 base and J by 1 base, leaving 4 bases between them. CDR1 KGHDR and CDR2 SFDVKD come from the germline V gene.

This clone was seen a single time. The V and J genes are TRBV7-6 and TRBJ1-1; tentatively, D is TRBD1 (5 bases). The germline V gene encodes CDR1 SGHVS and CDR2 FNYEAQ. Trimming cost V 5 bases and J 3 bases, with 19 bases left between them. The CDR3 length is 16 residues. CDR3 coding DNA: TGTGCCAGCAGCCGCAGGGCGCTCGGTGTCGACACTGAAGCTTTCTTT. This translates into CASSRRALGVDTEAFF.

The chain couples TRBV24-1 to TRBJ1-5; D call uncertain. Germline CDR1 and CDR2: KGHDR and SFDVKD. Trimming shortened V by 7 bases and J by 5 bases, and 11 bases separated the two germline ends. The CDR3 consists of 13 residues. CDR3: CATSGGPHQPQHF. CDR3 nucleotide sequence: TGTGCCACCAGCGGAGGGCCCCATCAGCCCCAGCATTTT.

This clone was counted a single time. The chain has TRBV28 and TRBJ1-2; 7 bases map to TRBD1. The CDR3 consists of 14 residues. In germline, CDR1 is MDHEN, CDR2 SYDVKM. Trimming took 5 bases from V and 3 from J; bases not matched to a gene: 6. Here the CDR3 reads CASSPQGRDYGYTF. In DNA form, the CDR3 reads TGTGCCAGCAGTCCACAGGGGAGGGACTATGGCTACACCTTC.